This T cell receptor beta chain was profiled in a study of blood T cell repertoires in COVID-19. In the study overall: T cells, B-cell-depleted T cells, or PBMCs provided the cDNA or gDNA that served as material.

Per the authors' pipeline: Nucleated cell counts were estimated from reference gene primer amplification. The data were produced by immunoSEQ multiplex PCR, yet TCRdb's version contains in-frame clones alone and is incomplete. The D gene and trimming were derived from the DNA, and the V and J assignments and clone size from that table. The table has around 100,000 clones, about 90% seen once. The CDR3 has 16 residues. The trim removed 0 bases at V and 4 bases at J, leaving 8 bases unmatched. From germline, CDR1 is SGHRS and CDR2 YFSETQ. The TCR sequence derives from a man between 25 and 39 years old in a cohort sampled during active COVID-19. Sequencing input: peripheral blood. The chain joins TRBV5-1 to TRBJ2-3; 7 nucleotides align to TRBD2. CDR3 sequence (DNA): TGCGCCAGCAGCTTGGGAGCTAGCGGAGCACCAGATACGCAGTATTTT. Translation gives CASSLGASGAPDTQYF.